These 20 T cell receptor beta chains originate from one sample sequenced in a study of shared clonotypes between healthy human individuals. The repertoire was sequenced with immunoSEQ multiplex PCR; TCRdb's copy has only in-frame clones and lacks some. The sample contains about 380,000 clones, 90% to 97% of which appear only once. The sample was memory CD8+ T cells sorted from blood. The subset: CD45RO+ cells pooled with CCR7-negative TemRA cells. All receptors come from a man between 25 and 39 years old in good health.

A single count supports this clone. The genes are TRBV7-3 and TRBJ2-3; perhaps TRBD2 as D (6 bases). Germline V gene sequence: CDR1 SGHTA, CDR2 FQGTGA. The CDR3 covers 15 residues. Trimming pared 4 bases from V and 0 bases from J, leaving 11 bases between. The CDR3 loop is CASSSRGGSTDTQYF. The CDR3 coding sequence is TGTGCCAGCAGCTCGCGGGGAGGTAGCACAGATACGCAGTATTTT.

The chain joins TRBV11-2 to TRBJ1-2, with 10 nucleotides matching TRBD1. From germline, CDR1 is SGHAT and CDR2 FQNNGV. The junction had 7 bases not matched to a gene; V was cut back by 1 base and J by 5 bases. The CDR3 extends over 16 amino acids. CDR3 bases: TGTGCCAGCAGCTTAGCCCCGACAGGGGGCAGATATGGCTACACCTTC. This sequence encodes CASSLAPTGGRYGYTF.

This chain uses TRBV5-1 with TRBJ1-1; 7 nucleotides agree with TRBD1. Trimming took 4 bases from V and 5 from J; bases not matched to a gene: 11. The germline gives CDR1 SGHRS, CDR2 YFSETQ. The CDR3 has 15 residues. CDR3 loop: CASSPTGAWGTEAFF. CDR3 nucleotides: TGCGCCAGCAGCCCTACAGGGGCCTGGGGAACTGAAGCTTTCTTT.

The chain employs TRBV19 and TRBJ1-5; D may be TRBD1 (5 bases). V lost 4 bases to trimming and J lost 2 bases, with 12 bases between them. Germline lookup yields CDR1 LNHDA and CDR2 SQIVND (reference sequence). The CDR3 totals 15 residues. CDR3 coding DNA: TGTGCCAGTAGTAGATTCAGGGTAGGCAATCAGCCCCAGCATTTT. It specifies CASSRFRVGNQPQHF.

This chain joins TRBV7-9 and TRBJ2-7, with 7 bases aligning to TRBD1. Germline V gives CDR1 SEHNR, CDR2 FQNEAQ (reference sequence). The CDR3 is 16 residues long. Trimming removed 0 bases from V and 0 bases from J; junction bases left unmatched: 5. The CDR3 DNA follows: TGTGCCAGCAGCTTAGCAGGGGGCCTTAGCTCCTACGAGCAGTACTTC. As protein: CASSLAGGLSSYEQYF.

The DNA of the CDR3 is TGTGCCAGCAGCCCCCGATTAGGCGGGTACAATGAGCAGTTCTTC. Translating it yields CASSPRLGGYNEQFF. This chain uses TRBV7-8 with TRBJ2-1; D might be TRBD2 (5 bases). The CDR3 consists of 15 residues. V lost 5 bases, J lost 4 bases, and 15 bases lay in between. Germline loops: CDR1 SGHVS, CDR2 FQNEAQ.

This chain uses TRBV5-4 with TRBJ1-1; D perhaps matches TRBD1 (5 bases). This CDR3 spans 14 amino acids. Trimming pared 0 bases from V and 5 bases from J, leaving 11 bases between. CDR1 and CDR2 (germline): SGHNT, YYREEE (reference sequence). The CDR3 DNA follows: TGTGCCAGCAGCTTGGCCGGGGGAGGAACTGAAGCTTTCTTT. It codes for CASSLAGGGTEAFF.

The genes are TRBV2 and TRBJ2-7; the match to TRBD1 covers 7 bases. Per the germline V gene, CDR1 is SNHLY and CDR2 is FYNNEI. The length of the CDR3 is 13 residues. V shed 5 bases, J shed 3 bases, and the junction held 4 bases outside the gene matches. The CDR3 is CASSYDRDYEQYF. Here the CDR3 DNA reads TGTGCCAGCAGTTACGACAGGGACTACGAGCAGTACTTC. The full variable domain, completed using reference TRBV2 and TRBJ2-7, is EPEVTQTPSHQVTQMGQEVILRCVPISNHLYFYWYRQILGQKVEFLVSFYNNEISEKSEIFDDQFSVERPDGSNFTLKIRSTKLEDSAMYFCASSYDRDYEQYFGPGTRLTVT.

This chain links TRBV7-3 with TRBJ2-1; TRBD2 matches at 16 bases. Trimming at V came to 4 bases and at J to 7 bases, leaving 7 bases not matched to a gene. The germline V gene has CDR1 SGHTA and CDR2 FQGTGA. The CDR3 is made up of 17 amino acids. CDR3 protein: CASSSRAGLAGGNEQFF. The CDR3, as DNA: TGTGCCAGCAGCTCACGAGCGGGACTAGCGGGAGGGAATGAGCAGTTCTTC.

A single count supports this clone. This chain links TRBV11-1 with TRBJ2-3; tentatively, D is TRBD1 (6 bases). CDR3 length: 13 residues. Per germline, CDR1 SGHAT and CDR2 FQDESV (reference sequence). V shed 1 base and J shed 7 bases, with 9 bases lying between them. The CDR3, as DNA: TGTGCCAGCAGCTTAGAGGGGGTGCATACGCAGTATTTT. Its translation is CASSLEGVHTQYF.

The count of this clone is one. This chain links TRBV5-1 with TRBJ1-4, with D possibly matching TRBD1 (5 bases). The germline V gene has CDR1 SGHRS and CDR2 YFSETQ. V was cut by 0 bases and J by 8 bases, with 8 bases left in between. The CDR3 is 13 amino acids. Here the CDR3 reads CASSLGSGEKLFF. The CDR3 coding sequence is TGCGCCAGCAGCTTGGGCTCAGGGGAAAAACTGTTTTTT.

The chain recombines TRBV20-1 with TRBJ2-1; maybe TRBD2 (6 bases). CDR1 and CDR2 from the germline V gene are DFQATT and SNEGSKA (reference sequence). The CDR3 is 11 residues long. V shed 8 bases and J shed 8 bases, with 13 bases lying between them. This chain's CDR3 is CSSSERDEQFF. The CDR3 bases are TGCAGTTCCTCGGAGCGGGATGAGCAGTTCTTC.

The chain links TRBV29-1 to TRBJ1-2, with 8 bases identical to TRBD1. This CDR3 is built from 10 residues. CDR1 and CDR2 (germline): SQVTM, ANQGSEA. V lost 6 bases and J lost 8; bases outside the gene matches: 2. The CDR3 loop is CSVDRAGYTF. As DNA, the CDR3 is TGCAGCGTGGACAGGGCGGGCTACACCTTC.

The CDR3 sequence is CASSPRGSGNTIYF. The CDR3 bases are TGTGCCAGCAGCCCCCGCGGGTCTGGAAACACCATATATTTT. The chain uses TRBV9 and TRBJ1-3; D is unresolved. Germline V gene lookup returns CDR1 SGDLS and CDR2 YYNGEE. Trimming stripped 4 bases from V and 1 base from J, with 9 bases between. The CDR3 spans 14 residues. The variable domain in full, with the rest retrieved from reference TRBV9 and TRBJ1-3, is DSGVTQTPKHLITATGQRVTLRCSPRSGDLSVYWYQQSLDQGLQFLIQYYNGEERAKGNILERFSAQQFPDLHSELNLSSLELGDSALYFCASSPRGSGNTIYFGEGSWLTVV.

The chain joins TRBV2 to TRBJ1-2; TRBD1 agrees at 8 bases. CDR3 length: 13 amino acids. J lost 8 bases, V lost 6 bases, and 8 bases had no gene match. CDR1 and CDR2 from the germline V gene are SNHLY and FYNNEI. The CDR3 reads CASRVRQGIGYTF. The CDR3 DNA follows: TGTGCCAGCAGGGTTCGACAGGGGATAGGCTACACCTTC.

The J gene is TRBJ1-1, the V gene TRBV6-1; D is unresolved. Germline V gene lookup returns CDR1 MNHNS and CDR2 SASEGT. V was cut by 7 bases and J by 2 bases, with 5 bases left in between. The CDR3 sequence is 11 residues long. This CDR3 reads CASKHNTEAFF. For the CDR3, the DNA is TGTGCCAGCAAACACAACACTGAAGCTTTCTTT.

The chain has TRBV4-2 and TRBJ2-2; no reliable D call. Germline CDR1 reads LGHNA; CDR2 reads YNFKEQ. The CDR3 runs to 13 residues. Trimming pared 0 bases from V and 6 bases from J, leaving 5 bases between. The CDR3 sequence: CASSQDLAGELFF. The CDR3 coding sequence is TGTGCCAGCAGCCAAGATCTCGCCGGGGAGCTGTTTTTT.

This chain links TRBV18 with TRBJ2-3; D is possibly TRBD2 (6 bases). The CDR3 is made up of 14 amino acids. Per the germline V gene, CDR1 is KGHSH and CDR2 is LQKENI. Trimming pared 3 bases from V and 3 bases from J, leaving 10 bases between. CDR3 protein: CASSPERVTDTQYF. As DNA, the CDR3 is TGTGCCAGCTCACCTGAGCGGGTTACAGATACGCAGTATTTT.

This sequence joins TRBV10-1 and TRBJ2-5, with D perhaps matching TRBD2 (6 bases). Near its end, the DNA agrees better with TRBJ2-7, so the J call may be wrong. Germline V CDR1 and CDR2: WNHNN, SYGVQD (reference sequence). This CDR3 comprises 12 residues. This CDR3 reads CASSEKGLEQYF. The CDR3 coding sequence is TGCGCCAGCAGTGAAAAGGGACTCGAGCAGTACTTC.

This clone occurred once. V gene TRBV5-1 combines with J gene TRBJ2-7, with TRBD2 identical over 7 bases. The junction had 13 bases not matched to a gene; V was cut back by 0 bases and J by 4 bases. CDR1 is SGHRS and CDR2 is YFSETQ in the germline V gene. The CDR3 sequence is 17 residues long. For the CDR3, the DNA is TGCGCCAGCAGCTTGGAGGTCCGGGAGGATATCCCATACGAGCAGTACTTC. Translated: CASSLEVREDIPYEQYF.